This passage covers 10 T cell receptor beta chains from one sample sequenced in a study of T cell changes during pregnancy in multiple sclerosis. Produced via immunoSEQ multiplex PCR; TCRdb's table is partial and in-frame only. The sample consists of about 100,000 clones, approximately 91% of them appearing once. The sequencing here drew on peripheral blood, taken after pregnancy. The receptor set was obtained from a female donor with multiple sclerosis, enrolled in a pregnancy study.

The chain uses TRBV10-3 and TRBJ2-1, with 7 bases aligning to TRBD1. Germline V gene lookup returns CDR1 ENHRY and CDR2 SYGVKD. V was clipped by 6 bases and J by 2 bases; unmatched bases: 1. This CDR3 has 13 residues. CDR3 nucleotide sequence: TGTGCCATCAGCGGACAGGCCTACAATGAGCAGTTCTTC. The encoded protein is CAISGQAYNEQFF.

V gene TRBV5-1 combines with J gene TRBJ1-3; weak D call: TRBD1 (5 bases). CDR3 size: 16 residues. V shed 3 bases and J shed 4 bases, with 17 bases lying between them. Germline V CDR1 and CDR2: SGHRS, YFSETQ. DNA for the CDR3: TGCGCCAGCAGCTCGAGCACTGGGCCAGGGGGAAACACCATATATTTT. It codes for CASSSSTGPGGNTIYF.

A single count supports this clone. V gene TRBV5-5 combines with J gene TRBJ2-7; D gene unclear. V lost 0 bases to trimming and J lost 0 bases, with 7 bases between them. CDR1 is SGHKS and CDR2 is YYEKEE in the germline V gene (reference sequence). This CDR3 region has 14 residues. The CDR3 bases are TGTGCCAGCAGCTTGGCGACGGGCTCCTACGAGCAGTACTTC. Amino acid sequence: CASSLATGSYEQYF.

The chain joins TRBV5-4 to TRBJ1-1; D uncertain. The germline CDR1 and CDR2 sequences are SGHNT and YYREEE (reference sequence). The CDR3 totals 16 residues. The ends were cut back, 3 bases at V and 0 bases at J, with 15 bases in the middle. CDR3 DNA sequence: TGTGCCAGCAGCTCTGTGGGTCGGGTCATGAACACTGAAGCTTTCTTT. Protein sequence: CASSSVGRVMNTEAFF.

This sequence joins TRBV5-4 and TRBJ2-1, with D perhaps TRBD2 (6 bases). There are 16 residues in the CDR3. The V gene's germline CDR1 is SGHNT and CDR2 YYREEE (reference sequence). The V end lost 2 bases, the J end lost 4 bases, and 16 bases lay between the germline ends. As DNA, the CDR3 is TGTGCCAGCAGCTTATCCTCGGGCGGGGTGTACAATGAGCAGTTCTTC. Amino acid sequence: CASSLSSGGVYNEQFF.

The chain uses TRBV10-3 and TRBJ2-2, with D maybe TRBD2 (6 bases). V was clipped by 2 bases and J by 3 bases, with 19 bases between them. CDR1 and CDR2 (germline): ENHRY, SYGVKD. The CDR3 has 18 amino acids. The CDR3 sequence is CAISEATTGDEYTGELFF. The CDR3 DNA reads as TGTGCCATCAGTGAGGCAACAACGGGGGATGAGTACACCGGGGAGCTGTTTTTT.

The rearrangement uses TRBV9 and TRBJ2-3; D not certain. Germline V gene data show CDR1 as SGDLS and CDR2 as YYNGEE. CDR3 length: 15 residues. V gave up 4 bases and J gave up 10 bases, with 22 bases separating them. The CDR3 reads CASSPPPISPDSQYF. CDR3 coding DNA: TGTGCCAGCAGCCCTCCCCCTATTTCTCCCGATTCGCAGTATTTT.

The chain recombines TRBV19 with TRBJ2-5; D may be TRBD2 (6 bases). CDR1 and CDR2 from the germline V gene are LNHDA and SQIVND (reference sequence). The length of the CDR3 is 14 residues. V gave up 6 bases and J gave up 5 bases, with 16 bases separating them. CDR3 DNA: TGTGCCAGTAGAAAGTCACTAGCATGGGAGACCCAGTACTTC. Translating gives CASRKSLAWETQYF. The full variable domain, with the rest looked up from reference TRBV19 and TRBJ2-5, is DGGITQSPKYLFRKEGQNVTLSCEQNLNHDAMYWYRQDPGQGLRLIYYSQIVNDFQKGDIAEGYSVSREKKESFPLTVTSAQKNPTAFYLCASRKSLAWETQYFGPGTRLLVL.

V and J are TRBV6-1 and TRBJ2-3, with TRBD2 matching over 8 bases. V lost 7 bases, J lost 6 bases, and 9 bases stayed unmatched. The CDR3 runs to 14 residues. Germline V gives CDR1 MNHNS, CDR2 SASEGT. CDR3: CASITGGPGDTQYF. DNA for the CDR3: TGTGCCAGCATAACGGGGGGGCCTGGGGATACGCAGTATTTT.

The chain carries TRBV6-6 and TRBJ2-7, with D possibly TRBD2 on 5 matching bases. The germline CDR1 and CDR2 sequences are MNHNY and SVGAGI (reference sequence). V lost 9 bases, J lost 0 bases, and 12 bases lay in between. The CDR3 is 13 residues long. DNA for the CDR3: TGTGCCAGTCTATCCGGGAACTCCTACGAGCAGTACTTC. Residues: CASLSGNSYEQYF.